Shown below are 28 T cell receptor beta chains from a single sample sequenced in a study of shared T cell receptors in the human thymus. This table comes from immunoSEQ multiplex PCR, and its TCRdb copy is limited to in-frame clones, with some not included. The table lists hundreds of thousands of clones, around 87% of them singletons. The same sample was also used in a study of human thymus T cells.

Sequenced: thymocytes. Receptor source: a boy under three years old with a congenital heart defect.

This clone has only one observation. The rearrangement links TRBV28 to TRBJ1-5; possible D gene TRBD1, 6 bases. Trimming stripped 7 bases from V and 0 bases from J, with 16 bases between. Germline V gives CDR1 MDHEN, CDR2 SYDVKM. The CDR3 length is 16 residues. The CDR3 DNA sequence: TGTGCCAGCACCCTGAAAGGGGGTGATAGCAATCAGCCCCAGCATTTT. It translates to CASTLKGGDSNQPQHF.

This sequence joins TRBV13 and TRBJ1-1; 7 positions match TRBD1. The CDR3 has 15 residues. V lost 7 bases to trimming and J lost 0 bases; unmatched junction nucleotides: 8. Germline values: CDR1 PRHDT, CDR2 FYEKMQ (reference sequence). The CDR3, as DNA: TGTGCCAGCACGGAAGGGGGCGGTATGAACACTGAAGCTTTCTTT. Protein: CASTEGGGMNTEAFF.

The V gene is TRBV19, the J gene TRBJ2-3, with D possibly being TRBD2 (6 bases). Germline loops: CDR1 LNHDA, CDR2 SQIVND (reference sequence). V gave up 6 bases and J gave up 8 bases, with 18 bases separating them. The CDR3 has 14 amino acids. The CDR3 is CASSRTAMGGTQYF. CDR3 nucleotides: TGTGCCAGTAGCCGGACCGCTATGGGGGGTACGCAGTATTTT.

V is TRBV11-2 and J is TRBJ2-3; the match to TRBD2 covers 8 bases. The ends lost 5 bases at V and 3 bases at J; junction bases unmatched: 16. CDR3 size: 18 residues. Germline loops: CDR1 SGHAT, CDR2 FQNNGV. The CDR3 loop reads CASSPPRSGSFATDTQYF. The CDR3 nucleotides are TGTGCCAGCAGCCCCCCCAGGAGCGGGAGCTTTGCGACAGATACGCAGTATTTT.

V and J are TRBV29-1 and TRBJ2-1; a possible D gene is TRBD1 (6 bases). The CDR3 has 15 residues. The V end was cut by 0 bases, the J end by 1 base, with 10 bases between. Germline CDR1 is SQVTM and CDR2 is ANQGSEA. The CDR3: CSVEEGARSYNEQFF. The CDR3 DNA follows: TGCAGCGTTGAAGAGGGGGCTCGGTCCTACAATGAGCAGTTCTTC.

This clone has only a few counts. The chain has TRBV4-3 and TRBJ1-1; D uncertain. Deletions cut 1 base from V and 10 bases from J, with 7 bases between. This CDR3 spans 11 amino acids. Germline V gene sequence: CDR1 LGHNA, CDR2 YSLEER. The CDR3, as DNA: TGCGCCAGCAGCCAAGGGCACAGAGCTTTCTTT. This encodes CASSQGHRAFF.

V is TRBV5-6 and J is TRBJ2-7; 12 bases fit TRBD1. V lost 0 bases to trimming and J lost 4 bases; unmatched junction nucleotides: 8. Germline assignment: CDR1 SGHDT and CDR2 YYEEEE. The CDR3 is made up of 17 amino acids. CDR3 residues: CASSLGVRDRGRYEQYF. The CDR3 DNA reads TGTGCCAGCAGCTTGGGGGTACGGGACAGGGGGCGTTACGAGCAGTACTTC. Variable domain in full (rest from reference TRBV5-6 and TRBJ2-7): DAGVTQSPTHLIKTRGQQVTLRCSPKSGHDTVSWYQQALGQGPQFIFQYYEEEERQRGNFPDRFSGHQFPNYSSELNVNALLLGDSALYLCASSLGVRDRGRYEQYFGPGTRLTVT.

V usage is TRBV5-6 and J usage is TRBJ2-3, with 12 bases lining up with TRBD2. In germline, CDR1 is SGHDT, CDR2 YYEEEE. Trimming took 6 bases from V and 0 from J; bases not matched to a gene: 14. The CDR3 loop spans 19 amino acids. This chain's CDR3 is CASTLGMLAGGPSTDTQYF. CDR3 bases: TGTGCCAGCACCCTGGGCATGCTAGCGGGGGGGCCTAGCACAGATACGCAGTATTTT.

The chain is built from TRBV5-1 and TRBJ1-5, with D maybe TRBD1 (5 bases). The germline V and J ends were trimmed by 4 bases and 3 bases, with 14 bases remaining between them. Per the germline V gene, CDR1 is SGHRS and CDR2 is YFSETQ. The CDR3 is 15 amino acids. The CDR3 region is CASSATGKDNQPQHF. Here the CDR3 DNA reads TGCGCCAGCAGCGCTACAGGCAAAGACAATCAGCCCCAGCATTTT.

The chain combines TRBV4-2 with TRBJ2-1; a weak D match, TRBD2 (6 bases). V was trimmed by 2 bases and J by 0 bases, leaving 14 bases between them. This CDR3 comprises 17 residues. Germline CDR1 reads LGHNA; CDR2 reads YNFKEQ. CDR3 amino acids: CASSQKLATSSYNEQFF. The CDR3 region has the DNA TGTGCCAGCAGCCAAAAACTAGCTACCAGCTCCTACAATGAGCAGTTCTTC.

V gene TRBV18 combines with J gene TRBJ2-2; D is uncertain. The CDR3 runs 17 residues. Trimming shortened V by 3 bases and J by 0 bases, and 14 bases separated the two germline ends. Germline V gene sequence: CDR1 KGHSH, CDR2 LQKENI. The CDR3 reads CASSPCLCGTNTGELFF. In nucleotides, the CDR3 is TGTGCCAGCTCACCTTGTCTGTGCGGAACGAACACCGGGGAGCTGTTTTTT.

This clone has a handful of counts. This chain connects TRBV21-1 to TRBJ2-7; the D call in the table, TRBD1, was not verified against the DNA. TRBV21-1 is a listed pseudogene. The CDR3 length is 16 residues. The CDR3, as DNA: TGTGCCAGCGCCTGCGGTGCCGGGACAGGTTTTTGCGAGCAGTACTTC. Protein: CASACGAGTGFCEQYF.

The CDR3: CSVTTGGIGYTF. CDR3 in DNA: TGCAGCGTCACGACAGGGGGCATTGGCTACACCTTC. J is TRBJ1-2 and V is TRBV29-1, with 10 bases lining up with TRBD1. Losses at the gene ends were 6 bases for V and 7 bases for J; bases not matched to a gene: 5. The germline gives CDR1 SQVTM, CDR2 ANQGSEA. The CDR3 runs 12 residues.

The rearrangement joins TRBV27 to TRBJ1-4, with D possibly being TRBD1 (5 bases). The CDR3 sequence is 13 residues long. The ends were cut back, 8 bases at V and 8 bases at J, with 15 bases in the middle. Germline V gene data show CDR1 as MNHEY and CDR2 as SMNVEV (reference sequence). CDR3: CASGGSGLEKLFF. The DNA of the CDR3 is TGTGCCAGCGGGGGGTCGGGTTTGGAAAAACTGTTTTTT. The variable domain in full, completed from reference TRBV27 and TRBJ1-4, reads EAQVTQNPRYLITVTGKKLTVTCSQNMNHEYMSWYRQDPGLGLRQIYYSMNVEVTDKGDVPEGYKVSRKEKRNFPLILESPSPNQTSLYFCASGGSGLEKLFFGSGTQLSVL.

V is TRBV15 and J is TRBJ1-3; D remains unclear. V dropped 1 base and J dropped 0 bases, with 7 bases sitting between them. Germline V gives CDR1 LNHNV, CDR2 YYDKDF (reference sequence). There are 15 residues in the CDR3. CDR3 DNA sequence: TGTGCCACCAGCAGAGCGAATAGCTCTGGAAACACCATATATTTT. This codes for CATSRANSSGNTIYF.

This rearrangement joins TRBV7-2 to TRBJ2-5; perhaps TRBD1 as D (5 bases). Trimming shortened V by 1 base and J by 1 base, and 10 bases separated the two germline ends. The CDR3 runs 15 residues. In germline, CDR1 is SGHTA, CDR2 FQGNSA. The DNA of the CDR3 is TGTGCCAGCAGCTTAGTACAGGCCCTCCAAGAGACCCAGTACTTC. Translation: CASSLVQALQETQYF. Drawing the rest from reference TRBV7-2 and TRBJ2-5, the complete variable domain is GAGVSQSPSNKVTEKGKDVELRCDPISGHTALYWYRQSLGQGLEFLIYFQGNSAPDKSGLPSDRFSAERTGGSVSTLTIQRTQQEDSAVYLCASSLVQALQETQYFGPGTRLLVL.

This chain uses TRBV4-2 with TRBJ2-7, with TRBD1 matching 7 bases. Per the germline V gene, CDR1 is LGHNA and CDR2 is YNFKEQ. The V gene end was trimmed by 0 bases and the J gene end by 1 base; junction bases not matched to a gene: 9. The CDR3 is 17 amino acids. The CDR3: CASSQDRDSLTSYEQYF. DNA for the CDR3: TGTGCCAGCAGCCAAGACCGGGACAGCCTAACATCCTACGAGCAGTACTTC.

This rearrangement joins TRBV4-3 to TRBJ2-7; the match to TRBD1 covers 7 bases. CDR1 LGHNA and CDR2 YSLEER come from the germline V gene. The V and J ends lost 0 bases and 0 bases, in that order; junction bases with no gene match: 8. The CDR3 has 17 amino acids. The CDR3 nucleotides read TGCGCCAGCAGCCAAGAGACCAACAGGGGATTCTCCTACGAGCAGTACTTC. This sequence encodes CASSQETNRGFSYEQYF.

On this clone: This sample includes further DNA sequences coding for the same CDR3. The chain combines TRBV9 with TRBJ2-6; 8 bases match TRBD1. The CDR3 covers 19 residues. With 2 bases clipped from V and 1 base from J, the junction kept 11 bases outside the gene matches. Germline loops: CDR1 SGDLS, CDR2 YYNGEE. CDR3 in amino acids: CASSVEGQVEESGANVLTF. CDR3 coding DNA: TGTGCCAGCAGCGTGGAGGGACAGGTGGAAGAATCTGGGGCCAACGTCCTGACTTTC.

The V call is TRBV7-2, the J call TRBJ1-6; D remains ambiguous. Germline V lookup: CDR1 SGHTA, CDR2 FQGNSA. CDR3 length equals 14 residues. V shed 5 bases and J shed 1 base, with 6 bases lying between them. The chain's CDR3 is CASSVRSYNSPLHF. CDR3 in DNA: TGTGCCAGCAGCGTCAGGTCCTATAATTCACCCCTCCACTTT.

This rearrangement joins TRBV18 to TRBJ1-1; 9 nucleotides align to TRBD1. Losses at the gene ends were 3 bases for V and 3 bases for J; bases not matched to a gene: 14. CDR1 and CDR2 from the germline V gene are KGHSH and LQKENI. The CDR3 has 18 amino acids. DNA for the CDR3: TGTGCCAGCTCACCCTTGGACAGGGGACAAAAAAGGGACACTGAAGCTTTCTTT. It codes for CASSPLDRGQKRDTEAFF.

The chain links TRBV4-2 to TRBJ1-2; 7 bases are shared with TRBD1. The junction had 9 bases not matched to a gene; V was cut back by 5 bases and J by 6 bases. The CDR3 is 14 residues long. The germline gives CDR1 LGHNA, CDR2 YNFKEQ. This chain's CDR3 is CASSNGHRGDGYTF. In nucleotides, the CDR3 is TGTGCCAGCAGCAACGGACACAGGGGTGATGGCTACACCTTC.

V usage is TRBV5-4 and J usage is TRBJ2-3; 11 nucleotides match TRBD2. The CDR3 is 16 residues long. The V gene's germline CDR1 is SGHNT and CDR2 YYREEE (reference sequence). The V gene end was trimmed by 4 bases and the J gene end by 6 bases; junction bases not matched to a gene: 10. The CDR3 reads CASSSKLAGEGDTQYF. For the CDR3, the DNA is TGTGCCAGCAGCAGCAAACTAGCGGGAGAAGGGGATACGCAGTATTTT.

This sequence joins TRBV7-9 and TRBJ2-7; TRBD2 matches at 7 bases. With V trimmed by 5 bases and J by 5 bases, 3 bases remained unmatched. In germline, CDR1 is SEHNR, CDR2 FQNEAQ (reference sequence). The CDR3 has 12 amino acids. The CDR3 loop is CASSRGLDEQYF. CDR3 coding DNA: TGTGCCAGCAGCAGAGGACTAGACGAGCAGTACTTC.

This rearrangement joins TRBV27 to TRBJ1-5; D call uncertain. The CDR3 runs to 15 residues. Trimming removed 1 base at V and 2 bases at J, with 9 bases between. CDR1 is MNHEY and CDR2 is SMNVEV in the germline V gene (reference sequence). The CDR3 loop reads CASSLFSGGNQPQHF. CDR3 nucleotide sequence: TGTGCCAGCAGTTTATTCTCGGGTGGCAATCAGCCCCAGCATTTT.

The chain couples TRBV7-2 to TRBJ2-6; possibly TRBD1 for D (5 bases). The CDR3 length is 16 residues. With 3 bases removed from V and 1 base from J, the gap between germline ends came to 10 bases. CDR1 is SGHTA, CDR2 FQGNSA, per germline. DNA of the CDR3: TGTGCCAGCAGCTTCCCCCAGGGTTCTGGGGCCAACGTCCTGACTTTC. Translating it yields CASSFPQGSGANVLTF.

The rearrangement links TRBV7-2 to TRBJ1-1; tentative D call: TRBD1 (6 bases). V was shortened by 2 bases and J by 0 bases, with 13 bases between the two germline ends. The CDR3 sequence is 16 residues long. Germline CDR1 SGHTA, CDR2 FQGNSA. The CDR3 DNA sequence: TGTGCCAGCAGCTTAACAGGGAGAGGGGTGAACACTGAAGCTTTCTTT. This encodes CASSLTGRGVNTEAFF.

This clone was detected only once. The DNA for the CDR3 is TGTGCCAGCAGTTTCGGGGGTACGAACACTGAAGCTTTCTTT. This gives the protein CASSFGGTNTEAFF. The J gene is TRBJ1-1, the V gene TRBV28; maybe TRBD1 (5 bases). V lost 3 bases to trimming and J lost 1 base, with 9 bases between them. The CDR3 sequence is 14 residues long. CDR1 is MDHEN and CDR2 is SYDVKM in the germline V gene.